A single sample gave rise to the 8 T cell receptor beta chains below, sequenced in a study of cytomegalovirus exposure and HLA in healthy donors. Libraries were prepared by immunoSEQ multiplex PCR; TCRdb keeps only in-frame clonotypes and omits some of them. The sample includes under 250,000 clones, about nine tenths seen only once; the top ten take approximately 2%. Material: PBMCs. The receptors were gathered from a young woman in good health and CMV-seropositive.

The J gene is TRBJ1-3, the V gene TRBV4-2; a weak D match, TRBD1 (5 bases). The CDR3 has 14 residues. Trimming pared 6 bases from V and 0 bases from J, leaving 9 bases between. Germline V lookup: CDR1 LGHNA, CDR2 YNFKEQ. CDR3 in DNA: TGTGCCAGCAGGATCGACAGCTCTGGAAACACCATATATTTT. Its protein product is CASRIDSSGNTIYF.

This chain connects TRBV28 to TRBJ2-1, with 11 bases fitting TRBD2. V dropped 4 bases and J dropped 7; count of bases not matched to a gene: 12. Germline V gene data show CDR1 as MDHEN and CDR2 as SYDVKM. CDR3 length: 17 amino acids. The DNA of the CDR3 is TGTGCCAGCAGTTCCCCACTAGCGGGAGAGAGGTGGAATGAGCAGTTCTTC. The encoded protein is CASSSPLAGERWNEQFF. The whole variable domain, remainder taken from reference TRBV28 and TRBJ2-1, is DVKVTQSSRYLVKRTGEKVFLECVQDMDHENMFWYRQDPGLGLRLIYFSYDVKMKEKGDIPEGYSVSREKKERFSLILESASTNQTSMYLCASSSPLAGERWNEQFFGPGTRLTVL.

The chain links TRBV11-2 to TRBJ2-1; D is possibly TRBD2 (6 bases). Trimming stripped 0 bases from V and 9 bases from J, with 15 bases between. The germline V gene has CDR1 SGHAT and CDR2 FQNNGV. The CDR3 totals 15 residues. The CDR3 coding sequence is TGTGCCAGCAGCTTAGATGACGGGAGTTTACTTGAGCAGTTCTTC. It encodes CASSLDDGSLLEQFF.

The chain combines TRBV4-1 with TRBJ2-7; TRBD1 matches at 8 bases. This CDR3 comprises 16 residues. V dropped 3 bases and J dropped 7; count of bases not matched to a gene: 14. The germline V gene encodes CDR1 MGHRA and CDR2 YSYEKL. The CDR3 spells CASSQETGALFLEQYF. The CDR3 bases are TGCGCCAGCAGCCAGGAGACAGGGGCCCTTTTTTTGGAGCAGTACTTC.

CDR3 in amino acids: CASSRSGNEQFF. For the CDR3, the DNA is TGTGCCAGCAGCCGTAGCGGGAATGAGCAGTTCTTC. The V and J genes are TRBV28 and TRBJ2-1; the match to TRBD2 covers 7 bases. The V and J ends lost 6 bases and 7 bases, in that order; junction bases with no gene match: 3. This CDR3 is 12 amino acids long. Germline V lookup: CDR1 MDHEN, CDR2 SYDVKM.

The J gene is TRBJ1-5, the V gene TRBV4-1; D perhaps matches TRBD1 (6 bases). CDR1 and CDR2 (germline): MGHRA, YSYEKL. This CDR3 has 15 amino acids. V gave up 1 base and J gave up 4 bases, with 11 bases separating them. CDR3 amino acids: CASSQAPQGNQPQHF. CDR3 sequence (DNA): TGCGCCAGCAGCCAAGCCCCTCAGGGGAATCAGCCCCAGCATTTT.

This clone was seen a handful of times. The chain combines TRBV28 with TRBJ1-5, with TRBD1 identical over 8 bases. This CDR3 comprises 14 residues. From germline, CDR1 is MDHEN and CDR2 SYDVKM. V dropped 3 bases and J dropped 6; count of bases not matched to a gene: 4. The CDR3 spells CASSLGQVGQPQHF. Written as DNA, the CDR3 is TGTGCCAGCAGTTTGGGACAGGTCGGTCAGCCCCAGCATTTT.

The chain recombines TRBV2 with TRBJ2-4; tentative D call: TRBD1 (5 bases). The CDR3 sequence is 13 residues long. Germline-derived CDR1 and CDR2 are SNHLY and FYNNEI. Between the trimmed V and J ends, which lost 0 bases and 7 bases, there was a span of 7 bases. The CDR3 protein is CASSEARANIQYF. For the CDR3, the DNA is TGTGCCAGCAGTGAAGCCAGGGCTAACATTCAGTACTTC.